This TCR beta chain was documented in a study of T cell repertoires in cytomegalovirus infection. Overall study: CMV infection and matching HLA type were both indicated by public TCR beta signatures.

There are 17 residues in the CDR3. The V and J ends lost 3 bases and 0 bases, in that order; junction bases with no gene match: 8. From germline, CDR1 is SGHRS and CDR2 YFSETQ. This clonotype has a handful of counts. The antigen is not known. TCRdb reanalysed the reads using MiXCR and keeps one entry per CDR3 protein. Here the sample spans some 68,000 distinct CDR3 sequences, approximately 22% being singletons. The clonotype originates from a human donor in good health (CMV status not recorded). Some clones in this sample may be carry-over from other donors' samples. Source material: PBMCs, sequenced either directly or after in vitro stimulation (not recorded which). The V call is TRBV5-1, the J call TRBJ2-2; 7 positions match TRBD1. In DNA form, the CDR3 reads TGCGCCAGCAGCTGGGGCGGTACAGGGGCGAACACCGGGGAGCTGTTTTTT. It translates to CASSWGGTGANTGELFF.